This is a list of T cell receptor beta chains from one sample in a study of response to subunit inactivated influenza vaccine. TCRdb used MiXCR to reprocess the RT-PCR reads, holding one entry per CDR3 protein. The profile shows more than 700,000 distinct CDR3 sequences, approximately 22% of them singletons. Material: PBMCs from blood, obtained around 5 days after vaccination. These receptors came from a man aged 50 to 59 who received an inactivated influenza vaccine. The CDR3 runs from the conserved cysteine through the conserved F or W. Fields, in order: J gene, D gene, clone size, V gene, CDR3 DNA, CDR3 protein. A D gene is named only where the DNA matches it firmly. The size of a clone is reported for some rows only, either as once, few or many, or as a class for expanded clones.

>TRBJ2-7|-|-|TRBV4-3
TGCGCCAGCAGCCAAGGGGACTTTAGCTCCTACGAGCAGTACTTC
CASSQGDFSSYEQYF
>TRBJ2-7|-|few|TRBV7-9
TGTGCCAGCAGCATACTTCCGAGGACTGGCTCCTACGAGCAGTACTTC
CASSILPRTGSYEQYF
>TRBJ2-7|TRBD1|few|TRBV20-1
TGCAGTGCTAGAGATCTCCGGACAGGTGAACCCTACGAGCAGTACTTC
CSARDLRTGEPYEQYF
>TRBJ2-1|-|-|TRBV5-6
TGTGCCAGCAGCTTGAATCTTGCGGGCCACTACAATGAGCAGTTCTTC
CASSLNLAGHYNEQFF
>TRBJ2-1|TRBD2|-|TRBV14
TGTGCCAGCAGCCTTTACCTAGCGGGGCCTTACAATGAGCAGTTCTTC
CASSLYLAGPYNEQFF
>TRBJ2-1|TRBD2|few|TRBV20-1
TGCAGTGCCCCGCAGGCTAGCGGGAGCTATGAGCAGTTCTTC
CSAPQASGSYEQFF
>TRBJ2-1|-|-|TRBV11-3
TGTGCCAGCAGCTTAGGTAGAGCCAGCAATGAGCAGTTCTTC
CASSLGRASNEQFF
>TRBJ1-1|-|many|TRBV10-3
TGTGCCATCAGTGGCAAGAACACTGAAGCTTTCTTT
CAISGKNTEAFF
>TRBJ2-3|-|-|TRBV9
TGTGCCAGCAGCGTAGGAGGGGCGAGAGCGCGGGATACGCAGTATTTT
CASSVGGARARDTQYF
>TRBJ2-2|-|many|TRBV4-2
TGTGCCAGCAGCTGGGGTTCGGCGAACACCGGGGAGCTGTTTTTT
CASSWGSANTGELFF
>TRBJ2-1|TRBD2|-|TRBV10-3
TGTGCCATCAGTGTACTAGCGGGAGGCCCTTGGACCTCCTACAATGAGCAGTTCTTC
CAISVLAGGPWTSYNEQFF
>TRBJ2-2|-|-|TRBV6-2/TRBV6-3
TGTGCCAGCAGCCAAACCCCGGGCACCGGGGAGCTGTTTTTT
CASSQTPGTGELFF
>TRBJ2-3|-|-|TRBV7-6
TGTGCCAGCAGCTTACGCGGAAAGACTAGCACAGATACGCAGTATTTT
CASSLRGKTSTDTQYF
>TRBJ2-5|TRBD1|-|TRBV30
TGTGCCTGGAGTTTTACAGGGGTGACCCAGTACTTC
CAWSFTGVTQYF
>TRBJ2-5|TRBD2|many|TRBV20-1
TGCAGTGCTAGAGTAGCGGGGGCCGTCGTAGAGACCCAGTACTTC
CSARVAGAVVETQYF
>TRBJ2-1|TRBD2|few|TRBV12-3/TRBV12-4
TGTGCCAGCAGTTTCCGGCTAGCGGCGGGAGGGTCCAATGAGCAGTTCTTC
CASSFRLAAGGSNEQFF
>TRBJ2-1|-|-|TRBV12-3/TRBV12-4
TGTGCCAGCAGTTTCTCCCGACTGGCCCAGAACAATGAGCAGTTCTTC
CASSFSRLAQNNEQFF
>TRBJ2-5|-|few|TRBV10-3
TGTGCCATCAGTCCCACCGGTGGGGGAAGAGAGACCCAGTACTTC
CAISPTGGGRETQYF
>TRBJ2-4|-|-|TRBV4-2
TGTGCCAGCAGCCAAGGGGAGCTGGGAGCCAAAAACATTCAGTACTTC
CASSQGELGAKNIQYF
>TRBJ2-1|-|few|TRBV6-1
TGTGCCAGCAGTGAAATGGAGTTCTCCTACAATGAGCAGTTCTTC
CASSEMEFSYNEQFF
>TRBJ1-5|-|few|TRBV5-6
TGTGCCAGCAGCTTAGCGACCAGGGTCTCCCAGCCCCAGCATTTT
CASSLATRVSQPQHF
>TRBJ2-7|TRBD2|-|TRBV11-2
TGTGCCAGCAGGTACGATAGCGGGAGATTCTACGAGCAGTACTTC
CASRYDSGRFYEQYF
>TRBJ2-7|-|-|TRBV27
TGTGCCAGCAGACCCGACGGAGGGGTAGAGCAGTACTTC
CASRPDGGVEQYF
>TRBJ1-2|TRBD1|-|TRBV7-6
TGTGCCAGCAGCGCGACAGGGGGCAATGGCTATGGCTACACCTTC
CASSATGGNGYGYTF
>TRBJ1-2|TRBD1|few|TRBV10-3
TGTGCCATCAGTGGGGACAGGGCGCAAGGCTACACCTTC
CAISGDRAQGYTF
>TRBJ2-1|TRBD2|few|TRBV4-2
TGTGCCAGCAGCCAAGATCAGCGTAGCGGGAGTTACAATGAGCAGTTCTTC
CASSQDQRSGSYNEQFF
>TRBJ2-7|-|few|TRBV5-6
TGTGCCAGCAGCACCGGAAGGGACCGCCATCCCTACGAGCAGTACTTC
CASSTGRDRHPYEQYF
>TRBJ2-1|-|few|TRBV18
TGTGCCAGCTCACCGGGTCCAGCAAATGAGCAGTTCTTC
CASSPGPANEQFF
>TRBJ2-7|TRBD2|-|TRBV5-1
TGCGCCAGCCAATGGGCTAGCGGTGACTACGAGCAGTACTTC
CASQWASGDYEQYF
>TRBJ2-1|TRBD1|-|TRBV5-1
TGCGCCAGCAGCGACAGGGCCCTTTACAATGAGCAGTTCTTC
CASSDRALYNEQFF
>TRBJ2-1|-|-|TRBV7-2
TGTGCCAGCAGCTTGGAGGGGGGGCCCCGCAATGAGCAGTTCTTC
CASSLEGGPRNEQFF
>TRBJ2-6|TRBD2|-|TRBV6-2/TRBV6-3
TGTGCCAGCAGTAACCAAGGGACTAGCGGGTCCTTAATCGGGGCCAACGTCCTGACTTTC
CASSNQGTSGSLIGANVLTF
>TRBJ2-1|TRBD1|-|TRBV29-1
TGCAGCGTTGAAGGTAAACAGGGGTCAGCTTACAATGAGCAGTTCTTC
CSVEGKQGSAYNEQFF
>TRBJ2-3|-|few|TRBV10-3
TGTGCCATCAGTGAGAGGGGCACCACAGATACGCAGTATTTT
CAISERGTTDTQYF
>TRBJ2-6|TRBD1|few|TRBV14
TGTGCCAGCAGCCCCAAGGACAGGGGGCTATTAGCATACTCTGGGGCCAACGTCCTGACTTTC
CASSPKDRGLLAYSGANVLTF
>TRBJ2-3|TRBD2|many|TRBV29-1
TGCAGCGTAACTAGCGGGGGAAGCACAGATACGCAGTATTTT
CSVTSGGSTDTQYF
>TRBJ2-1|-|few|TRBV29-1
TGCAGCGTTGAAGAATTGTGGAATCGGTACAATGAGCAGTTCTTC
CSVEELWNRYNEQFF
>TRBJ2-7|TRBD1|few|TRBV7-9
TGTGCCAGCAGCGGGGGGGACAGGGGATTCTACGAGCAGTACTTC
CASSGGDRGFYEQYF
>TRBJ2-1|-|-|TRBV12-3/TRBV12-4
TGTGCCAGCAGTTCACCCCTAATGGGGTCAAGGAATGAGCAGTTCTTC
CASSSPLMGSRNEQFF
>TRBJ1-5|-|many|TRBV12-3/TRBV12-4
TGTGCCAGCAGTTTAGTCAGGGGCCAGCCCCAGCATTTT
CASSLVRGQPQHF
>TRBJ2-2|-|-|TRBV12-3/TRBV12-4
TGTGCCAGCAGTTTTAAAAGGACCACCGGGGAGCTGTTTTTT
CASSFKRTTGELFF
>TRBJ2-5|TRBD2|-|TRBV7-3
TGTGCCAGCAGCTTACTTGGGGGAGGGCCGGAGACCCAGTACTTC
CASSLLGGGPETQYF
>TRBJ2-1|TRBD2|-|TRBV6-1
TGTGCCAGCACCCGGGTAGCGGGAGGTAATAATGAGCAGTTCTTC
CASTRVAGGNNEQFF
>TRBJ2-7|-|-|TRBV4-3
TGCGCCAGCAGCAAAGACTTGGCCAGCTACGAGCAGTACTTC
CASSKDLASYEQYF
>TRBJ2-3|TRBD2|many|TRBV5-1
TGCGCCAGCAATAGCGGGAGCACAGATACGCAGTATTTT
CASNSGSTDTQYF
>TRBJ2-5|-|many|TRBV29-1
TGCAGCGTTGAAAGGAGGCTCCAAGAGACCCAGTACTTC
CSVERRLQETQYF
>TRBJ1-2|-|-|TRBV7-2
TGTGCCAGCAGCCCCCCTTCTGGGGTTGGTGGCTACACCTTC
CASSPPSGVGGYTF
>TRBJ2-7|-|-|TRBV20-1
TGCAGTGCGAGGGAGCCGAACTCCTACGAGCAGTACTTC
CSAREPNSYEQYF
>TRBJ2-3|-|many|TRBV5-1
TGCGCCAGCGGGGGCAGAGATACGCAGTATTTT
CASGGRDTQYF
>TRBJ2-3|TRBD2|once|TRBV20-1
TGCAGTGAAGGGGAGCGGGGGGCCACCGGGCGAACAGATACGCAGTATTTT
CSEGERGATGRTDTQYF
>TRBJ2-7|-|-|TRBV6-2/TRBV6-3
TGTGCCAGCAGGACCCCGGGACGTTCGTACTACGAGCAGTACTTC
CASRTPGRSYYEQYF
>TRBJ1-2|TRBD1|few|TRBV15
TGTGCCACCAGCAGTTCCCCTCGGACAGGGAGGTACTATGGCTACACCTTC
CATSSSPRTGRYYGYTF
>TRBJ2-3|-|few|TRBV5-6
TGTGCCAGCAGCTGGGGGCGGAAGCTCAATACGCAGTATTTT
CASSWGRKLNTQYF
>TRBJ2-2|-|few|TRBV10-3
TGTGCCATCAGCCAGGGTACCGGGGAGCTGTTTTTT
CAISQGTGELFF
>TRBJ2-1|TRBD2|-|TRBV20-1
TGCAGTGCCAGGCGGACTAGCGGGGGGGGTGGTGAGCAGTTCTTC
CSARRTSGGGGEQFF